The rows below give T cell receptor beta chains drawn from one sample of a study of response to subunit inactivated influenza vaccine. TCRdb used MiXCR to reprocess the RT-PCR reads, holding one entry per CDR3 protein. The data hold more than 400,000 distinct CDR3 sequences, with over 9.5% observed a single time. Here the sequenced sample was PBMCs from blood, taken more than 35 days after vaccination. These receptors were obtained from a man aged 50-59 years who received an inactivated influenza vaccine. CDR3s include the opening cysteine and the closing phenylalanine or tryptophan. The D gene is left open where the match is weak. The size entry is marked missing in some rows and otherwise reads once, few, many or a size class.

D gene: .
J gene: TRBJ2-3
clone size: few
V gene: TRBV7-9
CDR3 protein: CPSSLADTQYF
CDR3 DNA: TGTCCCAGCAGCTTAGCAGATACGCAGTATTTT

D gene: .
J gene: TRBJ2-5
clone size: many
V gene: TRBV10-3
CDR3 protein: CATAYTDLIQETQYF
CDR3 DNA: TGTGCCACCGCGTACACTGATCTTATCCAAGAGACCCAGTACTTC

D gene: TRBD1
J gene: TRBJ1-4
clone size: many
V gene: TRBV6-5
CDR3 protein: CASSYSGQRNEKLFF
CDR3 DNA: TGTGCCAGCAGTTACTCGGGACAGCGTAATGAAAAACTGTTTTTT

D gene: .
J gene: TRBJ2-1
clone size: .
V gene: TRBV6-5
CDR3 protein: CASSYRLPGRSYNEQFF
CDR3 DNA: TGTGCCAGCAGTTACCGCCTGCCTGGACGCTCCTACAATGAGCAGTTCTTC

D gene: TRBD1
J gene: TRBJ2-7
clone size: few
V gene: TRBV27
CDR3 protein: CASRAYRGHYEQYF
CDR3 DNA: TGTGCCAGCAGGGCCTACAGGGGGCACTACGAGCAGTACTTC

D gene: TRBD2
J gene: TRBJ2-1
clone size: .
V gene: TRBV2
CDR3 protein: CASSDSTSGSSYNEQFF
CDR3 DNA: TGTGCCAGCAGTGATTCTACTAGCGGAAGCTCCTACAATGAGCAGTTCTTC

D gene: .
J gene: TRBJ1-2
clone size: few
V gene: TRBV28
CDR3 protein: CASMGQGEGYTF
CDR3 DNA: TGTGCCAGCATGGGGCAAGGGGAAGGCTACACCTTC

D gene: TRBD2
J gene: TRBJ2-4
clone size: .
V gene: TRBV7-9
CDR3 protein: CASSSPGGIQYF
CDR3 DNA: TGTGCCAGCAGCTCCCCGGGGGGTATTCAGTACTTC

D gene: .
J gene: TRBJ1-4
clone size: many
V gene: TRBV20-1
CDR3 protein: CSARDPTGAGEKLFF
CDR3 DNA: TGCAGTGCTAGAGATCCGACAGGAGCAGGGGAAAAACTGTTTTTT

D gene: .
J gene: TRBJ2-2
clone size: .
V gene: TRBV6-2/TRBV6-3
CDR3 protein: CASSDIAAGELFF
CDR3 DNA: TGTGCCAGCAGCGACATAGCTGCCGGGGAGCTGTTTTTT

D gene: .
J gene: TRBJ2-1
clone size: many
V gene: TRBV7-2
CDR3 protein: CASSFSTGGTETLFF
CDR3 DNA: TGTGCCAGCAGCTTTAGTACGGGAGGGACAGAAACATTGTTCTTC

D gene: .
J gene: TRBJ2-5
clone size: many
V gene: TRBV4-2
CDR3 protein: CASSPSSAAEQETQYF
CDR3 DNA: TGTGCCAGCAGCCCCTCGAGCGCAGCGGAGCAAGAGACCCAGTACTTC

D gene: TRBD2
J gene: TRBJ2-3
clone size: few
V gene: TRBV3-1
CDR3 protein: CASSPLAGAPTDTQYF
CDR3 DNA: TGTGCCAGCAGCCCGCTAGCGGGGGCCCCCACAGATACGCAGTATTTT

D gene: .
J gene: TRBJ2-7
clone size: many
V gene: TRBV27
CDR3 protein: CASSKHYEQYF
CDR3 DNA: TGTGCCAGCAGTAAACACTACGAGCAGTACTTC

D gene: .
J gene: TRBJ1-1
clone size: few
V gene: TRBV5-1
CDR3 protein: CASSLWGVANTEAFF
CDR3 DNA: TGCGCCAGCAGCTTGTGGGGCGTCGCGAACACTGAAGCTTTCTTT

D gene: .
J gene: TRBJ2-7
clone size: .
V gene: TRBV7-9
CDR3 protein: CASTWGQLYEQYF
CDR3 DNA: TGTGCCAGCACTTGGGGACAACTCTACGAGCAGTACTTC

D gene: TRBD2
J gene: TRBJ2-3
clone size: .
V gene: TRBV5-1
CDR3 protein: CASSYLAGPGGTDTQYF
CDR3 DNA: TGCGCCAGCAGCTACCTAGCGGGGCCGGGAGGCACAGATACGCAGTATTTT

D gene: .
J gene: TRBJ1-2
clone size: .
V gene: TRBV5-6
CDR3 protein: CASSWGPDIRILDYGYTF
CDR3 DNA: TGTGCCAGCAGCTGGGGACCGGACATAAGGATCTTGGACTATGGCTACACCTTC

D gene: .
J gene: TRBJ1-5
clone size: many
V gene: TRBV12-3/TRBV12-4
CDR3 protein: CASSLGHGEDNQPQHF
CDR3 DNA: TGTGCCAGCAGTCTAGGACACGGGGAGGATAATCAGCCCCAGCATTTT

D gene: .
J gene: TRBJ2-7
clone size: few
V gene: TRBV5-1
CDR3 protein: CASSYQGTDYEQYF
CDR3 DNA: TGCGCCAGCAGCTATCAGGGGACCGACTACGAGCAGTACTTC

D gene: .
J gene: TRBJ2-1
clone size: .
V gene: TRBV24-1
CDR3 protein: CATSGTSPNNEQFF
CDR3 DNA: TGTGCCACCAGTGGTACCAGCCCTAACAATGAGCAGTTCTTC

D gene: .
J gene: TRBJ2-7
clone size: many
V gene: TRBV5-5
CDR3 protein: CASSLTYEQYF
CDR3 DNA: TGTGCCAGCAGCTTGACCTACGAGCAGTACTTC

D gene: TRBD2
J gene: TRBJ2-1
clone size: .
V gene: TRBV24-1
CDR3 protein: CATSDFGGALAGRDEQFF
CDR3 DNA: TGTGCCACCAGTGATTTCGGTGGGGCTCTAGCGGGAAGGGATGAGCAGTTCTTC

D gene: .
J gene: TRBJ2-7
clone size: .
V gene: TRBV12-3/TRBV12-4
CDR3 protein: CASSFFQGGSYEQYF
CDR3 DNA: TGTGCCAGCAGTTTCTTCCAGGGGGGCTCCTACGAGCAGTACTTC